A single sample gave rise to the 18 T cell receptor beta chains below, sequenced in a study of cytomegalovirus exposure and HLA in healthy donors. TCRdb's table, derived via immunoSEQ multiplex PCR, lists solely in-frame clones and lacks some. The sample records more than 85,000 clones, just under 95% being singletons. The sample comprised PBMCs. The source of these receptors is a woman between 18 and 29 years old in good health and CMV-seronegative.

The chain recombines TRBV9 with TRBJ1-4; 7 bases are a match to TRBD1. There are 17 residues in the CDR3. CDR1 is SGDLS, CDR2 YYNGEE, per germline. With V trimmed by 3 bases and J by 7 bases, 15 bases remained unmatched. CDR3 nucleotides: TGTGCCAGCAGCGGAGGAATTACAGGGGATATTGGTGAAAAACTGTTTTTT. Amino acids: CASSGGITGDIGEKLFF.

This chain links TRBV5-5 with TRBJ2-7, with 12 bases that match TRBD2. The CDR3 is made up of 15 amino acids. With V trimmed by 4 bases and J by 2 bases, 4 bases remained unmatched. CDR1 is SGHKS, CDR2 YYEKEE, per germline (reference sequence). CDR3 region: CASSRLAGEAYEQYF. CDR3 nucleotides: TGTGCCAGCAGCCGACTAGCGGGAGAGGCCTACGAGCAGTACTTC.

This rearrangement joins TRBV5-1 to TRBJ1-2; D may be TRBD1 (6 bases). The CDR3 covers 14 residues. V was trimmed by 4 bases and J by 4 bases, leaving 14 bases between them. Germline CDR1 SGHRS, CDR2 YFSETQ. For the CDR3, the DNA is TGCGCCAGCAGCGTCGGACAGACCCCCTATGGCTACACCTTC. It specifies CASSVGQTPYGYTF.

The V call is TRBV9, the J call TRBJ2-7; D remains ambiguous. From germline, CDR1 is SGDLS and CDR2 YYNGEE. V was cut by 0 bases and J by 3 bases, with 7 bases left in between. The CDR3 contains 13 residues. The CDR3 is CASSVATNYEQYF. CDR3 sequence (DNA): TGTGCCAGCAGCGTAGCTACCAACTACGAGCAGTACTTC.

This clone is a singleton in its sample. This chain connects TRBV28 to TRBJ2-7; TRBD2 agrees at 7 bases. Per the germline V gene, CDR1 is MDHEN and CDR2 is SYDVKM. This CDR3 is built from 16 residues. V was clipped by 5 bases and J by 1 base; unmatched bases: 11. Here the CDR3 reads CASSLLASAGSYEQYF. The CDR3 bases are TGTGCCAGCAGTCTACTAGCGTCGGCGGGTTCCTACGAGCAGTACTTC.

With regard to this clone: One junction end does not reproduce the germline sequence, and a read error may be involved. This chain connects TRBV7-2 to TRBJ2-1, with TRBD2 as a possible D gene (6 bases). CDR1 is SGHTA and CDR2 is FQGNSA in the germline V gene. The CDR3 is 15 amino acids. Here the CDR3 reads CASSLGPGENNEQFF. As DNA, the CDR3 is TGTGCCAGCAGCTTAGGACCGGGAGAGAACAATGAGCAATTCTTC. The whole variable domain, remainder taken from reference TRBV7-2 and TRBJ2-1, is GAGVSQSPSNKVTEKGKDVELRCDPISGHTALYWYRQSLGQGLEFLIYFQGNSAPDKSGLPSDRFSAERTGGSVSTLTIQRTQQEDSAVYLCASSLGPGENNEQFFGPGTRLTVL.

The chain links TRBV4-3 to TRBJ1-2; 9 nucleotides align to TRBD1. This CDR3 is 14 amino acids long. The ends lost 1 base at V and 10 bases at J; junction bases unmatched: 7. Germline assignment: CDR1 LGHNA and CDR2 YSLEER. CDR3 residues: CASSQAARQGDYTF. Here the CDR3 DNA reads TGCGCCAGCAGCCAAGCCGCGAGACAGGGGGACTACACCTTC.

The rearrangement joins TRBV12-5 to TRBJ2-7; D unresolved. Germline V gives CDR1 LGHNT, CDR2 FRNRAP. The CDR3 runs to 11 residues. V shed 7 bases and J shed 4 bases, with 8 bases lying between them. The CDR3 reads CASALSYEQYF. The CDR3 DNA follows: TGTGCTAGTGCTCTATCATACGAGCAGTACTTC. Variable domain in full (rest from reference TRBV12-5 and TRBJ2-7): DARVTQTPRHKVTEMGQEVTMRCQPILGHNTVFWYRQTMMQGLELLAYFRNRAPLDDSGMPKDRFSAEMPDATLATLKIQPSEPRDSAVYFCASALSYEQYFGPGTRLTVT.

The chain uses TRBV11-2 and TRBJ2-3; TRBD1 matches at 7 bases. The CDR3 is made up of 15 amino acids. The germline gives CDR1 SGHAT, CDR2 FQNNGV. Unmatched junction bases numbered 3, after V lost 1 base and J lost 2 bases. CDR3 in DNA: TGTGCCAGCAGCTTAGGACAGGGTCTCACAGATACGCAGTATTTT. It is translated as CASSLGQGLTDTQYF.

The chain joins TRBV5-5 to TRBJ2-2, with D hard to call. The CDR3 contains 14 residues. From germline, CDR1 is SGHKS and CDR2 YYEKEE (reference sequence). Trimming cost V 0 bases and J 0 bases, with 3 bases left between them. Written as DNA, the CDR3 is TGTGCCAGCAGCTTGGCCTCGAACACCGGGGAGCTGTTTTTT. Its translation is CASSLASNTGELFF.

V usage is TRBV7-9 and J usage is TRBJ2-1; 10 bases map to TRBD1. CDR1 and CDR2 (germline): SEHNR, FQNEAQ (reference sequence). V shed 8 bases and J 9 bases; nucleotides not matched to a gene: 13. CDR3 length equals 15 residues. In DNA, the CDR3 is TGTGCCAGCCGCCCAAGGGACAGGGGTGAAATTGAGCAGTTCTTC. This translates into CASRPRDRGEIEQFF.

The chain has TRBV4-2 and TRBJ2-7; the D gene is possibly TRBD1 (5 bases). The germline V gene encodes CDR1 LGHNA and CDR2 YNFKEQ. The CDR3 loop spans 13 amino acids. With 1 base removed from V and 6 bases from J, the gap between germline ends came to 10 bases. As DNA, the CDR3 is TGTGCCAGCAGCCAAGGGGGCGTCGGCGAGCAGTACTTC. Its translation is CASSQGGVGEQYF.

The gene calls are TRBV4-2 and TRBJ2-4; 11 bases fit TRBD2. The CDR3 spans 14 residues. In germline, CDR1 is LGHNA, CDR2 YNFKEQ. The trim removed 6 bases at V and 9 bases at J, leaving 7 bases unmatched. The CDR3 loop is CASRLSGGGSIQYF. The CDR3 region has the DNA TGTGCCAGCAGACTTAGCGGGGGGGGGAGCATTCAGTACTTC.

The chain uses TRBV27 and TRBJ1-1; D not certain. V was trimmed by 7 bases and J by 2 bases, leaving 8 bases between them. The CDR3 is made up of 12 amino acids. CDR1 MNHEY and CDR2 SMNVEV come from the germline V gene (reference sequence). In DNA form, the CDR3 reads TGTGCCAGCATTTCAGATAACACTGAAGCTTTCTTT. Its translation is CASISDNTEAFF.

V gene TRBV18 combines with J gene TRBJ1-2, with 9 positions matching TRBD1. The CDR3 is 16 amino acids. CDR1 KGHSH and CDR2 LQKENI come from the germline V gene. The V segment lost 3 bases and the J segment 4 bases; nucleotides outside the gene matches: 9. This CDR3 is CASSPTGGVGLYGYTF. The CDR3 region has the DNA TGTGCCAGCTCACCGACAGGGGGAGTGGGGCTCTATGGCTACACCTTC.

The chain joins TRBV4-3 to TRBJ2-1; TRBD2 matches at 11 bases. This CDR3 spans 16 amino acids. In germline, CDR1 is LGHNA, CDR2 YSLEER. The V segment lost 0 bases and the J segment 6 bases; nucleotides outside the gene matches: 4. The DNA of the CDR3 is TGCGCCAGCAGCCAAGATGTGACTAGCGGGGCCAATGAGCAGTTCTTC. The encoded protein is CASSQDVTSGANEQFF.

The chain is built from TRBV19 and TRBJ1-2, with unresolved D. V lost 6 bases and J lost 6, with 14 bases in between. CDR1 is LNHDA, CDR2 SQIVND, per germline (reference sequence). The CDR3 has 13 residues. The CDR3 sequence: CASRLGLADGYTF. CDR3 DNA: TGTGCCAGTAGATTGGGTCTAGCCGATGGCTACACCTTC.

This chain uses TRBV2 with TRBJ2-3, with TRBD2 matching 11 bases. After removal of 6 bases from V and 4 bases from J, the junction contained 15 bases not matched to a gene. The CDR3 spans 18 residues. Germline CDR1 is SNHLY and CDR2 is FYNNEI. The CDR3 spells CASRNRTSGWAVADTQYF. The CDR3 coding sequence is TGTGCCAGCAGGAACCGGACTAGCGGGTGGGCAGTGGCAGATACGCAGTATTTT.